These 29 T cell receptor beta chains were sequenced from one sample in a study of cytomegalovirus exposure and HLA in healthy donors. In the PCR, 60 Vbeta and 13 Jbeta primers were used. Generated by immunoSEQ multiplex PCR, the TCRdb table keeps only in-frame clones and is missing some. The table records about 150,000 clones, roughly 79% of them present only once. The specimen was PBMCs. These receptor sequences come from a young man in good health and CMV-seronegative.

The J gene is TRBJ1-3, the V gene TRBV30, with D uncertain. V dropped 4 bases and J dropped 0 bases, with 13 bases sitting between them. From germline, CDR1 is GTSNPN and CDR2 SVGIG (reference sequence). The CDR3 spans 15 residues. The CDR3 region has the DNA TGTGCCTGGACCCGAGATAGCAACTCTGGAAACACCATATATTTT. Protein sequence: CAWTRDSNSGNTIYF. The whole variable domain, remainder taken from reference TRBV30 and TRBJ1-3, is SQTIHQWPATLVQPVGSPLSLECTVEGTSNPNLYWYRQAAGRGLQLLFYSVGIGQISSEVPQNLSASRPQDRQFILSSKKLLLSDSGFYLCAWTRDSNSGNTIYFGEGSWLTVV.

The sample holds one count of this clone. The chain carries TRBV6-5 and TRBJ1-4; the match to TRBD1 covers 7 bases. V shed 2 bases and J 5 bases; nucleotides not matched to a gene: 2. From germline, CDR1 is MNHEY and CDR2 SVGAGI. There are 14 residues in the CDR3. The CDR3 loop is CASSYGTVNEKLFF. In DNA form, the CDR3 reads TGTGCCAGCAGTTACGGGACAGTCAATGAAAAACTGTTTTTT.

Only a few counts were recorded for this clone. CDR3: CASSLAAGGDRRNTEAFF. CDR3 in DNA: TGTGCCAGCAGCTTAGCGGCGGGAGGGGACAGGAGAAACACTGAAGCTTTCTTT. This chain uses TRBV7-9 with TRBJ1-1, with 8 bases fitting TRBD1. Germline V gene sequence: CDR1 SEHNR, CDR2 FQNEAQ (reference sequence). The CDR3 spans 18 residues. Trimming took 0 bases from V and 2 from J; bases not matched to a gene: 11. Full variable domain (rest looked up from reference TRBV7-9 and TRBJ1-1): DTGVSQNPRHKITKRGQNVTFRCDPISEHNRLYWYRQTLGQGPEFLTYFQNEAQLEKSRLLSDRFSAERPKGSFSTLEIQRTEQGDSAMYLCASSLAAGGDRRNTEAFFGQGTRLTVV.

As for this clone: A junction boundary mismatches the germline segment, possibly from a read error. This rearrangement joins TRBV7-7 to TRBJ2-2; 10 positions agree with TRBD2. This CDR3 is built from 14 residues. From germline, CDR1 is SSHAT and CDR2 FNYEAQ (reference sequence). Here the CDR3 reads CASSSGLASGELFF. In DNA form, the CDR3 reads TGTGCTAGCAGCTCGGGACTAGCGTCCGGGGAGCTGTTTTTT.

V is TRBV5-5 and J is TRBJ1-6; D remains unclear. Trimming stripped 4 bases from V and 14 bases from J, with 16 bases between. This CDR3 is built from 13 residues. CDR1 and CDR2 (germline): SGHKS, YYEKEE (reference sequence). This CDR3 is CASSTAGGLTLHF. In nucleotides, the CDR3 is TGTGCCAGCAGCACTGCGGGAGGGTTAACCCTCCACTTT.

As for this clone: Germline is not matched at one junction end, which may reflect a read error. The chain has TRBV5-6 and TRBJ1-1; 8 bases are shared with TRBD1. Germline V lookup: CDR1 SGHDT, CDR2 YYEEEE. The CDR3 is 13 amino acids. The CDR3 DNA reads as TGTGCCAGCAGCTTGTTATATCAGGGGGCGTTGCGTTTT. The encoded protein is CASSLLYQGALRF.

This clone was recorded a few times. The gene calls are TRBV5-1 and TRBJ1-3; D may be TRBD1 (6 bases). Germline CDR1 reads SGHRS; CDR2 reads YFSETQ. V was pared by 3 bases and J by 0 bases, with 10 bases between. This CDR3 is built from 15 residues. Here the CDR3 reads CASSSAGVSGNTIYF. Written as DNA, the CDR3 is TGCGCCAGCAGCTCCGCAGGGGTCTCTGGAAACACCATATATTTT.

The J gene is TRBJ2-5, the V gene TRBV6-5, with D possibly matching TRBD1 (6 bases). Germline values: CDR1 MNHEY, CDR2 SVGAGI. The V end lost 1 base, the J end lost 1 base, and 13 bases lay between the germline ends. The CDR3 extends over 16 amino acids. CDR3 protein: CASSYFGGVRQETQYF. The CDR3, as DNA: TGTGCCAGCAGTTACTTTGGGGGCGTCCGCCAAGAGACCCAGTACTTC.

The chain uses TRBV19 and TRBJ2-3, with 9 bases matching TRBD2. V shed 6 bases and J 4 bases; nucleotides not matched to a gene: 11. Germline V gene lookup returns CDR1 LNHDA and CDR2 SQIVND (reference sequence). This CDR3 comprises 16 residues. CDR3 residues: CASRRRGGRGSDTQYF. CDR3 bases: TGTGCCAGTAGAAGGCGGGGGGGCCGTGGTTCAGATACGCAGTATTTT.

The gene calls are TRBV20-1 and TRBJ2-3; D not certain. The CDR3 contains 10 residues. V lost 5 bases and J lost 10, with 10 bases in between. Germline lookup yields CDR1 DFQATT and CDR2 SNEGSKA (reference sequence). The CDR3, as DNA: TGCAGTGCTGTCATCCGAGCGCAGTATTTT. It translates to CSAVIRAQYF.

The CDR3 is CASMKGDSYNSPLHF. The CDR3 DNA follows: TGTGCCAGCATGAAAGGGGACTCCTATAATTCACCCCTCCACTTT. The chain joins TRBV2 to TRBJ1-6; a weak D match, TRBD1 (5 bases). The CDR3 has 15 residues. V was shortened by 7 bases and J by 0 bases, with 10 bases between the two germline ends. The germline V gene has CDR1 SNHLY and CDR2 FYNNEI.

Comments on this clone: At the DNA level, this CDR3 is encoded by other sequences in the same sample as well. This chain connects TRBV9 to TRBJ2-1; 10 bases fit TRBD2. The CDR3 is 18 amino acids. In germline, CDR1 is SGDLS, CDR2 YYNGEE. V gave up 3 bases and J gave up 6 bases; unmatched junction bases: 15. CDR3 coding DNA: TGTGCCAGCAGCGGTCCAAGCGGGGGGGGCTGGACGCCCAATGAGCAGTTCTTC. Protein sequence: CASSGPSGGGWTPNEQFF.

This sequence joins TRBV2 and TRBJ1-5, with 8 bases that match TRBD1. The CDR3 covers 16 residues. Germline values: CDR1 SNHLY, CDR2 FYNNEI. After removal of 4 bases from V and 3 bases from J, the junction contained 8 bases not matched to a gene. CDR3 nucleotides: TGTGCCAGCAGTGTTTCCGGGACAGGCTTCAATCAGCCCCAGCATTTT. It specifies CASSVSGTGFNQPQHF.

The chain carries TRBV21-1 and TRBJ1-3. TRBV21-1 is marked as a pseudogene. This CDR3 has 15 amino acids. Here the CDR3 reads CARSTGRGRGNTIYF. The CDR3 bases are TGTGCCAGATCAACAGGGAGGGGTCGCGGAAACACCATATATTTT.

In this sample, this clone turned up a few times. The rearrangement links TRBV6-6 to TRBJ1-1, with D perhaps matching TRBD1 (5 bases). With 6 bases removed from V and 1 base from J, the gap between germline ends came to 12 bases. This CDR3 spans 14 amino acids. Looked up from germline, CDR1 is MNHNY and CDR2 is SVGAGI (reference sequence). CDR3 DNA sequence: TGTGCCAGCAGCACTATGGGGCCGAACACTGAAGCTTTCTTT. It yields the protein CASSTMGPNTEAFF.

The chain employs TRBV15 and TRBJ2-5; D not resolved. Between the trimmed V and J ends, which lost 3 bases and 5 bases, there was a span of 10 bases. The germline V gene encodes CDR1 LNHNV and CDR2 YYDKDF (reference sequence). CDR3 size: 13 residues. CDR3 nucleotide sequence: TGTGCCACCAGCAGTGAGATGTGGGAGACCCAGTACTTC. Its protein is CATSSEMWETQYF.

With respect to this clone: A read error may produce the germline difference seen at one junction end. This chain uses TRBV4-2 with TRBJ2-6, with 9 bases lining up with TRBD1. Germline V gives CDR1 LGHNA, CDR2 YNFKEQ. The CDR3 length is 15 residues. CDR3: CASSLTQGATNGLTF. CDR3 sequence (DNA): TGTGCCAGCAGTCTTACACAGGGGGCGACCAACGGCCTGACTTTC.

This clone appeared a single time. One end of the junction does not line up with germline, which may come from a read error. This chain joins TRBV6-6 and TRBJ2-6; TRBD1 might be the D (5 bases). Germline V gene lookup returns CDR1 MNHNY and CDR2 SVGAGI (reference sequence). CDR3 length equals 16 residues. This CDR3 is CASSYSSSSGANGLTF. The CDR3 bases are TGTGCCAGCAGTTACTCGTCGAGCTCTGGGGCCAACGGCCTGACTTTC.

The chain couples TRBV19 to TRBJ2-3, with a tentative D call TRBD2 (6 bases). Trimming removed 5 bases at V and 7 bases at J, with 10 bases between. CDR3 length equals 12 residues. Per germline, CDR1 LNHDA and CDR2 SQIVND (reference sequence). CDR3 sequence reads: CASSPGEYTQYF. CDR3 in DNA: TGTGCCAGTAGTCCGGGGGAATATACGCAGTATTTT.

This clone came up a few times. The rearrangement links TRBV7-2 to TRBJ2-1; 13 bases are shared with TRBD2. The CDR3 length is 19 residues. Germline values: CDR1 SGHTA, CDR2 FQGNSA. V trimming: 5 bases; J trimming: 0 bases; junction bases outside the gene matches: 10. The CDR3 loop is CASSPGLAGAFPSYNEQFF. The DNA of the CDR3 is TGTGCCAGCAGCCCTGGACTAGCGGGGGCCTTTCCCTCCTACAATGAGCAGTTCTTC.

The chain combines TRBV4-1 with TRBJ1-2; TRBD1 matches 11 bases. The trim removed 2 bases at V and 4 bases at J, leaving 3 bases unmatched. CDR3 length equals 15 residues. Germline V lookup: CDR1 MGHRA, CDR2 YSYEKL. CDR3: CASSQTGTGGYGYTF. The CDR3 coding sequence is TGCGCCAGCAGCCAAACCGGGACAGGGGGCTATGGCTACACCTTC.

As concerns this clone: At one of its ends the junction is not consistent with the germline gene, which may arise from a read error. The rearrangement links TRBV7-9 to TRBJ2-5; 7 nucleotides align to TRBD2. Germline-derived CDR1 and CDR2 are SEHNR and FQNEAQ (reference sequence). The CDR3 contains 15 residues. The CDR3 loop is CSSGPWQAGKETQYF. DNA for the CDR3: TGTTCCAGCGGTCCGTGGCAAGCGGGGAAGGAGACCCAGTACTTC.

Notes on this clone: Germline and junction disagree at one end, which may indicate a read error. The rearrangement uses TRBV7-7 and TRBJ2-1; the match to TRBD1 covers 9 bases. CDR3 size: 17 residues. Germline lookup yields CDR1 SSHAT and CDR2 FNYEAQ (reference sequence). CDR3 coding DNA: TGTGCTAGCAGCTCCGGAATCGCGGGACAGGGTACGAATGAGCAGTTCTTC. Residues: CASSSGIAGQGTNEQFF. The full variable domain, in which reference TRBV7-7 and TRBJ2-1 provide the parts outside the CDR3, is GAGVSQSPRYKVTKRGQDVTLRCDPISSHATLYWYQQALGQGPEFLTYFNYEAQPDKSGLPSDRFSAERPEGSISTLTIQRTEQRDSAMYRCASSSGIAGQGTNEQFFGPGTRLTVL.

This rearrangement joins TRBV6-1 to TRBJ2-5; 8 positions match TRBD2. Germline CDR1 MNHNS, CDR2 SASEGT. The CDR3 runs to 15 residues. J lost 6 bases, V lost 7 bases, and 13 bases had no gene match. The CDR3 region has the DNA TGTGCCAGCACCGGGGATAGCGGGGTTCAAAAGACCCAGTACTTC. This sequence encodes CASTGDSGVQKTQYF.

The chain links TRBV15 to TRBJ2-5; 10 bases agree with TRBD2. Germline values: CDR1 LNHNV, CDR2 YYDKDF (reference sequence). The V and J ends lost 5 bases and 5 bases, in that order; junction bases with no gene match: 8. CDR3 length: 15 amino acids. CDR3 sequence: CATSGSGGADETQYF. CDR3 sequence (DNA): TGTGCCACCAGCGGGAGCGGGGGGGCCGATGAGACCCAGTACTTC.

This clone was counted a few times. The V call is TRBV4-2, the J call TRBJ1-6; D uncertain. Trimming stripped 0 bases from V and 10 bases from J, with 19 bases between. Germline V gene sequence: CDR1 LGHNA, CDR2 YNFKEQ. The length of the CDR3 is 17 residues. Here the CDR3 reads CASSQDKLWAGDSPLHF. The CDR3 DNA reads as TGTGCCAGCAGCCAAGATAAGTTGTGGGCAGGTGACTCACCCCTCCACTTT.

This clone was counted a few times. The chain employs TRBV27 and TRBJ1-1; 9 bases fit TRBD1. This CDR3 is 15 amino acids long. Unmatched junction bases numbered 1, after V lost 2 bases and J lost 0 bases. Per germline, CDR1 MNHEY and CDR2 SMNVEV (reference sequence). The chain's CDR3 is CASSLGTGLNTEAFF. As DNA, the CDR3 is TGTGCCAGCAGTTTAGGGACAGGGTTGAACACTGAAGCTTTCTTT.

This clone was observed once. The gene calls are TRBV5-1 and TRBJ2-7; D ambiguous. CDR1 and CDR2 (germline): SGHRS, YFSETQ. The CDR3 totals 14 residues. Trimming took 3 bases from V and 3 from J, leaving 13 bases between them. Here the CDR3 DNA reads TGCGCCAGCAGCTCGGAAGGCGCTCACTACGAGCAGTACGTC. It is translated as CASSSEGAHYEQYV.

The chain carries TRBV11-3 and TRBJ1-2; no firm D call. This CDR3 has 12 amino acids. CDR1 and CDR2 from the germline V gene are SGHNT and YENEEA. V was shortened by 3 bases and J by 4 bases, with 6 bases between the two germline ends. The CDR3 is CASSLNGYGYTF. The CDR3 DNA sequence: TGTGCCAGCAGCTTGAACGGCTATGGCTACACCTTC.